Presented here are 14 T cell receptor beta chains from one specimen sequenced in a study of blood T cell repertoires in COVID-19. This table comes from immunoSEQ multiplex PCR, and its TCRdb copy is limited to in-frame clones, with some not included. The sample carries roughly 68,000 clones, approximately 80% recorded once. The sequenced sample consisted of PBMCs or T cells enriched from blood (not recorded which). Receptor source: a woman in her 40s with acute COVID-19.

CDR3 protein: CASSQDAGRWQETQYF. The CDR3 DNA is TGTGCCAGCAGCCAAGATGCCGGGAGGTGGCAAGAGACCCAGTACTTC. The V call is TRBV4-2, the J call TRBJ2-5; 7 bases are shared with TRBD2. The V segment lost 0 bases and the J segment 2 bases; nucleotides outside the gene matches: 6. The CDR3 covers 16 residues. CDR1 and CDR2 (germline): LGHNA, YNFKEQ.

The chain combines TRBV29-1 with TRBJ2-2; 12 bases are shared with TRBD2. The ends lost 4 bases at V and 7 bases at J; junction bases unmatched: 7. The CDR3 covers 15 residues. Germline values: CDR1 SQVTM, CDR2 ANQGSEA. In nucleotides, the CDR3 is TGCAGCGTTGGACTAGCGGGGGTACGGAACGGGGAGCTGTTTTTT. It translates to CSVGLAGVRNGELFF.

The CDR3 protein is CASRGGAGVTDTQYF. The CDR3, as DNA: TGTGCCAGCCGGGGTGGGGCGGGGGTGACAGATACGCAGTATTTT. The V and J genes are TRBV6-8 and TRBJ2-3; 7 nucleotides align to TRBD2. The CDR3 has 15 amino acids. With 8 bases clipped from V and 3 bases from J, the junction kept 11 bases outside the gene matches. Germline values: CDR1 MNHGY, CDR2 SAAAGT.

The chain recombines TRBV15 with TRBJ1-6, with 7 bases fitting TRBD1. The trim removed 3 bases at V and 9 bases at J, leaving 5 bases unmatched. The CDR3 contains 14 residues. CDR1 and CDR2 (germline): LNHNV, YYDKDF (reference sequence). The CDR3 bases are TGTGCCACCAGCAGTTACAGGGGAATTTCACCCCTCCACTTT. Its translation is CATSSYRGISPLHF. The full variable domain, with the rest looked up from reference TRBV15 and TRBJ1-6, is DAMVIQNPRYQVTQFGKPVTLSCSQTLNHNVMYWYQQKSSQAPKLLFHYYDKDFNNEADTPDNFQSRRPNTSFCFLDIRSPGLGDTAMYLCATSSYRGISPLHFGNGTRLTVT.

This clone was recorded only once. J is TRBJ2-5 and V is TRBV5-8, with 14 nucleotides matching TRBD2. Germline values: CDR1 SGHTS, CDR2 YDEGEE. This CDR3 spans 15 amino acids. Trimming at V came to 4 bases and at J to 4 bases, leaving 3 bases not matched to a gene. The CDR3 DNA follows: TGTGCCAGCAGCCTGGGACTAGCGGGAGCAGAGACCCAGTACTTC. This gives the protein CASSLGLAGAETQYF.

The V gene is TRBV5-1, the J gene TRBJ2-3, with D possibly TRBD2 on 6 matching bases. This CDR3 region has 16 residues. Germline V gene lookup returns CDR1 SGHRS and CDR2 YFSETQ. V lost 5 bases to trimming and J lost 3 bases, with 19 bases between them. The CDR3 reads CASRELGGARTDTQYF. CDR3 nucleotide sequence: TGCGCCAGCAGGGAGTTAGGAGGGGCTAGGACAGATACGCAGTATTTT.

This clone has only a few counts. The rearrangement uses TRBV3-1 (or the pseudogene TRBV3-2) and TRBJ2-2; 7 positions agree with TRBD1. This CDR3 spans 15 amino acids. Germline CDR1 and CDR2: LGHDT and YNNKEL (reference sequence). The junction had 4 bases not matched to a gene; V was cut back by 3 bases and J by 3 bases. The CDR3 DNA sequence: TGTGCCAGCAGCCACCGGGACAGTTACACCGGGGAGCTGTTTTTT. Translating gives CASSHRDSYTGELFF.

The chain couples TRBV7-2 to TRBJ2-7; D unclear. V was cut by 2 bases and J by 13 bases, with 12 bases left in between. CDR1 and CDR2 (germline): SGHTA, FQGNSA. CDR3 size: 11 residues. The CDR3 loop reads CASSLFNTVYF. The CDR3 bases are TGTGCCAGCAGCTTATTTAACACCGTATACTTC.

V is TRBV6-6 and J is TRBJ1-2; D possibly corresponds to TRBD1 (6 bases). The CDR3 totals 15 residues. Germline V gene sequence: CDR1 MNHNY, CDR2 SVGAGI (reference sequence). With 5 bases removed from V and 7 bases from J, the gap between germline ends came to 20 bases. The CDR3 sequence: CASSTSTGVLSGYTF. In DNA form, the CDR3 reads TGTGCCAGCAGTACCTCGACAGGAGTCCTATCTGGCTACACCTTC.

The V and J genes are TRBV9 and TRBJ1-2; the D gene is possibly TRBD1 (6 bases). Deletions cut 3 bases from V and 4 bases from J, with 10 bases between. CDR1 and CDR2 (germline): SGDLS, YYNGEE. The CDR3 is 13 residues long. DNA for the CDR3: TGTGCCAGCAGCGCGCTACAGGGCTATGGCTACACCTTC. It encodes CASSALQGYGYTF.

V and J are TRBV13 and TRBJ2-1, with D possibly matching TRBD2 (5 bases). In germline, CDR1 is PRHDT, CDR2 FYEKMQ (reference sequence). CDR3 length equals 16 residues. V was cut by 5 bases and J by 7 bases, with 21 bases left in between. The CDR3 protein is CASSQVRGFVSNEQFF. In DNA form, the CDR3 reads TGTGCCAGCAGCCAAGTACGGGGTTTTGTAAGTAATGAGCAGTTCTTC. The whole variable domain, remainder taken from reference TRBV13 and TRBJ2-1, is AAGVIQSPRHLIKEKRETATLKCYPIPRHDTVYWYQQGPGQDPQFLISFYEKMQSDKGSIPDRFSAQQFSDYHSELNMSSLELGDSALYFCASSQVRGFVSNEQFFGPGTRLTVL.

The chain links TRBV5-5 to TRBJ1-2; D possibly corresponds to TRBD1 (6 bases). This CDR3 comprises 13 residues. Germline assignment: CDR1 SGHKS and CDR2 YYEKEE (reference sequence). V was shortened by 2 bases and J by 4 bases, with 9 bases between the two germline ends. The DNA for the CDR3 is TGTGCCAGCAGCTTAATGGACAGCTATGGCTACACCTTC. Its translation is CASSLMDSYGYTF. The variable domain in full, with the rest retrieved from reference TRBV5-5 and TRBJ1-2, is DAGVTQSPTHLIKTRGQQVTLRCSPISGHKSVSWYQQVLGQGPQFIFQYYEKEERGRGNFPDRFSARQFPNYSSELNVNALLLGDSALYLCASSLMDSYGYTFGSGTRLTVV.

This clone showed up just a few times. CDR3 DNA sequence: TGTGCCAGCAGTCCCCCGGGACAAAGGGCAGAGACCCAGTACTTC. It translates to CASSPPGQRAETQYF. This chain uses TRBV28 with TRBJ2-5; D is possibly TRBD1 (6 bases). The germline V gene encodes CDR1 MDHEN and CDR2 SYDVKM. The V end was cut by 5 bases, the J end by 4 bases, with 17 bases between. This CDR3 has 15 amino acids.

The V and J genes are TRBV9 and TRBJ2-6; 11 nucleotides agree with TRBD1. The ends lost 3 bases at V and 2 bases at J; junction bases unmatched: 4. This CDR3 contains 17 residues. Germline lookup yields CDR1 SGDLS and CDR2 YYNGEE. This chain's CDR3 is CASSAGQGAPGANVLTF. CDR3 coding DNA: TGTGCCAGCAGCGCAGGACAGGGGGCGCCTGGGGCCAACGTCCTGACTTTC.